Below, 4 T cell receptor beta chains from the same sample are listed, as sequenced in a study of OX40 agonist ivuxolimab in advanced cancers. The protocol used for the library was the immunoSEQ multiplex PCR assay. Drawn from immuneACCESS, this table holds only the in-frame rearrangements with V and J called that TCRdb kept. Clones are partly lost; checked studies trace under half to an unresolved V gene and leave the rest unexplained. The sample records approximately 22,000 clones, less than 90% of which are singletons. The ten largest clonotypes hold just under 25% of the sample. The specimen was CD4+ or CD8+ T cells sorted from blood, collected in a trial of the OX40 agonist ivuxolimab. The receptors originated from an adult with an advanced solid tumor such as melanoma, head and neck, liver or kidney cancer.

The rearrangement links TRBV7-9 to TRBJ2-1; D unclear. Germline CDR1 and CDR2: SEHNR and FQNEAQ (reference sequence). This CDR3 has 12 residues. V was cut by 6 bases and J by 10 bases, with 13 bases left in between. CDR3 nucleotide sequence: TGTGCCAGCAGGCCCGGGCTCTCGGAGCAGTTCTTC. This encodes CASRPGLSEQFF.

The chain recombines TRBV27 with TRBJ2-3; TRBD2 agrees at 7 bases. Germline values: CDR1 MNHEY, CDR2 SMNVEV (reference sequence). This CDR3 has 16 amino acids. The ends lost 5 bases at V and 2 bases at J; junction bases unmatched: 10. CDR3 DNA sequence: TGTGCCAGCAGTCCGACGACTAGCCCCTACACAGATACGCAGTATTTT. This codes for CASSPTTSPYTDTQYF.

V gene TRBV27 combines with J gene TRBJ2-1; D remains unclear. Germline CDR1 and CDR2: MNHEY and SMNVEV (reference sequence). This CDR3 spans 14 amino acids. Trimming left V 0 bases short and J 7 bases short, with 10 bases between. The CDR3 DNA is TGTGCCAGCAGTTTATCAAGGGCCGTGAATGAGCAGTTCTTC. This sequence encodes CASSLSRAVNEQFF.

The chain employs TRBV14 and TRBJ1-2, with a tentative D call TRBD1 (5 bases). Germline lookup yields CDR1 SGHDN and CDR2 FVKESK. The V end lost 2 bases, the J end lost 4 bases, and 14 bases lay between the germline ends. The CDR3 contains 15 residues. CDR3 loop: CASSQFRDPLYGYTF. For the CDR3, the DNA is TGTGCCAGCAGCCAATTTCGGGACCCGCTCTATGGCTACACCTTC.